The text below deals with one T cell receptor beta chain. This entry is derived from a study of blood T cell repertoires in COVID-19. Germline assignment: CDR1 SQVTM and CDR2 ANQGSEA. The CDR3 loop spans 12 amino acids. V was shortened by 7 bases and J by 5 bases, with 14 bases between the two germline ends. Produced via immunoSEQ multiplex PCR; TCRdb's table is partial and in-frame only. This table has 210,000 or so clones, 88% appearing once. This TCR came from a woman aged 55-70 years with acute or convalescent COVID-19. The V call is TRBV29-1, the J call TRBJ2-5; D might be TRBD1 (6 bases). The source material was peripheral blood. The CDR3 DNA sequence: TGCAGCGCGAACAGGGTAGGGGAGACCCAGTACTTC. Translation gives CSANRVGETQYF.